Sequencing of this T cell receptor beta chain was carried out in a study of T cells in Graves' hyperthyroidism and ophthalmopathy. This clonotype occurred many times. What was amplified from RNA transcripts were TCR beta CDR3 regions. First-round RT-PCR with HTBI primers amplified the TCR CDR3 region. TCRdb re-called the multiplex PCR reads through MiXCR, storing one row per CDR3 protein. The table records 360,000 or so distinct CDR3 sequences, 15% to 20% of them present only once. The V and J ends lost 8 bases and 3 bases respectively, with 17 bases between them. CDR3 size: 14 residues. CDR1 and CDR2 (germline): SNHLY, FYNNEI. Patients showing uncontrolled infection, other autoimmune disease, pregnancy or lactation were ineligible. In making diagnoses, clinical symptoms, serum thyroxine and TRAb, thyroid ultrasound and orbital computed tomography were all used. The PBMCs had their origin in around 10 ml of fresh peripheral blood.

The TCR sequence derives from a woman aged 18-29 years with Graves' hyperthyroidism. Sequencing used blood. The chain is built from TRBV2 and TRBJ2-7, with TRBD2 as a possible D gene (6 bases). CDR3 loop: CASQREEKSYEQYF. The CDR3 DNA follows: TGTGCCAGCCAAAGGGAGGAAAAGAGCTACGAGCAGTACTTC.